The 27 T cell receptor beta chains listed next were all sequenced from one sample in a study of T-cell reconstitution after alpha-beta-depleted transplantation in children. Unique molecular identifiers were used to barcode this TCRbeta library. One entry per CDR3 protein results from TCRdb running MiXCR on the PCR reads. The sample carries some 550,000 distinct CDR3 sequences, approximately 16% recorded once. Sequenced material: PBMCs from the stem cell graft donor, taken from the stem cell graft. These receptors all stem from a human donor who donated a stem cell graft to a child with acute lymphoblastic leukemia.

This clonotype was counted only a few times. The V call is TRBV5-5, the J call TRBJ2-7; D is uncertain. Germline lookup yields CDR1 SGHKS and CDR2 YYEKEE (reference sequence). V lost 1 base to trimming and J lost 6 bases, with 11 bases between them. CDR3 size: 13 residues. The CDR3 coding sequence is TGTGCCAGCAGCTTGATTACGGTGAGCGAGCAGTACTTC. Amino acid sequence: CASSLITVSEQYF.

This clonotype was picked up one time. Since a much larger clone is just one base distant, this may be a read error. This rearrangement joins TRBV7-6 to TRBJ2-7; 9 bases fit TRBD1. Germline CDR1 is SGHVS and CDR2 is FNYEAQ. The CDR3 covers 14 residues. The ends lost 3 bases at V and 5 bases at J; junction bases unmatched: 5. The CDR3 region has the DNA TGTGCCAGCAGCTTGGGACAGGGTAACCACGAGCAGTACTTC. Its protein is CASSLGQGNHEQYF.

In its sample, this clonotype was seen a few times. The V gene is TRBV7-9, the J gene TRBJ1-1; TRBD1 matches at 9 bases. This CDR3 contains 16 residues. Germline CDR1 and CDR2: SEHNR and FQNEAQ (reference sequence). The V segment lost 7 bases and the J segment 5 bases; nucleotides outside the gene matches: 14. DNA of the CDR3: TGTGCCAGCAACCTGGGGATACAGGGGGCGGGTACTGAAGCTTTCTTT. As protein: CASNLGIQGAGTEAFF. Combining the CDR3 with reference TRBV7-9 and TRBJ1-1 gives the whole variable domain DTGVSQNPRHKITKRGQNVTFRCDPISEHNRLYWYRQTLGQGPEFLTYFQNEAQLEKSRLLSDRFSAERPKGSFSTLEIQRTEQGDSAMYLCASNLGIQGAGTEAFFGQGTRLTVV.

In its sample, this clonotype was seen a few times. The rearrangement uses TRBV3-1 and TRBJ1-2; D not certain. The germline V and J ends were trimmed by 7 bases and 0 bases, with 3 bases remaining between them. Germline V gene data show CDR1 as LGHDT and CDR2 as YNNKEL (reference sequence). This CDR3 region has 11 residues. CDR3 DNA sequence: TGTGCCAGCACCCCTAACTATGGCTACACCTTC. Amino acids: CASTPNYGYTF.

The chain combines TRBV4-1 with TRBJ2-7, with TRBD2 identical over 10 bases. Trimming took 3 bases from V and 2 from J; bases not matched to a gene: 7. The CDR3 runs 16 residues. CDR1 and CDR2 (germline): MGHRA, YSYEKL. Written as DNA, the CDR3 is TGCGCCAGCAGCCACCTTTTAGCGGGAGGCGCCTACGAGCAGTACTTC. Protein sequence: CASSHLLAGGAYEQYF.

This clonotype was seen a handful of times. V and J are TRBV10-3 and TRBJ2-3, with D possibly TRBD2 on 6 matching bases. This CDR3 region has 21 residues. Trimming shortened V by 0 bases and J by 4 bases, and 29 bases separated the two germline ends. Germline lookup yields CDR1 ENHRY and CDR2 SYGVKD. As DNA, the CDR3 is TGTGCCATCAGTGAGTCGTCAGTTCCCCGGATAGCGGTAACCCTCTCAGATACGCAGTATTTT. Translating gives CAISESSVPRIAVTLSDTQYF.

The rearrangement joins TRBV27 to TRBJ2-7, with D possibly matching TRBD1 (6 bases). The CDR3 is 12 residues long. V lost 3 bases and J 6 bases, leaving 9 bases between the germline ends. The germline CDR1 and CDR2 sequences are MNHEY and SMNVEV (reference sequence). CDR3 sequence reads: CASSFTGSEQYF. In nucleotides, the CDR3 is TGTGCCAGCAGTTTTACAGGGTCCGAGCAGTACTTC.

This clonotype was observed a handful of times. The V and J genes are TRBV12-3 or TRBV12-4 and TRBJ2-7; TRBD1 or TRBD2 may be the D gene (5 bases each). The CDR3 sequence is 17 residues long. V lost 6 bases and J 3 bases, leaving 24 bases between the germline ends. CDR3 residues: CASRPRAGTSGNYEQYF. In DNA, the CDR3 is TGTGCCAGCAGACCCCGGGCTGGGACCTCCGGTAACTACGAGCAGTACTTC.

This rearrangement joins TRBV24-1 to TRBJ2-1, with TRBD2 matching over 10 bases. V shed 0 bases and J 6 bases; nucleotides not matched to a gene: 4. There are 16 residues in the CDR3. Germline V lookup: CDR1 KGHDR, CDR2 SFDVKD. CDR3 sequence reads: CATSDLSGTSANEQFF. CDR3 nucleotide sequence: TGTGCCACCAGTGATTTGTCCGGGACTAGCGCCAATGAGCAGTTCTTC.

The chain couples TRBV7-9 to TRBJ2-7; D is possibly TRBD1 (7 bases). Trimming left V 4 bases short and J 6 bases short, with 19 bases between. CDR3 length: 15 amino acids. Germline assignment: CDR1 SEHNR and CDR2 FQNEAQ (reference sequence). Here the CDR3 reads CASSSLAGQMGEQYF. CDR3 DNA sequence: TGTGCCAGCAGCTCCCTCGCGGGACAGATGGGCGAGCAGTACTTC.

V and J are TRBV20-1 and TRBJ1-2; D gene uncertain. V lost 4 bases to trimming and J lost 8 bases, with 20 bases between them. This CDR3 is built from 14 residues. Germline V gene lookup returns CDR1 DFQATT and CDR2 SNEGSKA (reference sequence). The CDR3: CSAIPLHPADGYTF. CDR3 coding DNA: TGCAGTGCTATCCCGCTCCACCCGGCGGACGGCTACACCTTC.

This clonotype was seen only a few times. The chain carries TRBV28 and TRBJ2-5; D may be TRBD1 or TRBD2 (5 bases each). Germline assignment: CDR1 MDHEN and CDR2 SYDVKM. This CDR3 has 13 residues. V lost 11 bases, J lost 3 bases, and 16 bases lay in between. CDR3 region: CALLLGTKETQYF. The CDR3 DNA reads as TGTGCCCTTCTGCTAGGGACGAAAGAGACCCAGTACTTC.

The V gene is TRBV7-2, the J gene TRBJ2-1; TRBD2 might be the D (6 bases). Trimming took 4 bases from V and 3 from J, leaving 13 bases between them. The CDR3 loop spans 15 amino acids. Looked up from germline, CDR1 is SGHTA and CDR2 is FQGNSA. DNA for the CDR3: TGTGCCAGCAGCTCTCAAATTAGCGGCTACAATGAGCAGTTCTTC. Translation gives CASSSQISGYNEQFF.

The V and J genes are TRBV20-1 and TRBJ2-2, with D possibly TRBD2 on 5 matching bases. The CDR3 is 14 residues long. Trimming stripped 1 base from V and 6 bases from J, with 12 bases between. Germline CDR1 reads DFQATT; CDR2 reads SNEGSKA (reference sequence). The CDR3 region is CSARAPGISGELFF. The CDR3 DNA follows: TGCAGTGCTAGAGCGCCCGGGATTTCCGGGGAGCTGTTTTTT.

This clonotype was counted a few times. J is TRBJ2-3 and V is TRBV12-3 or TRBV12-4, with D maybe TRBD1 (5 bases). V lost 7 bases and J lost 2, with 16 bases in between. This CDR3 has 15 amino acids. CDR3 coding DNA: TGTGCCAGCATGAACGTTAGCAGGGCCACAGATACGCAGTATTTT. It is translated as CASMNVSRATDTQYF.

This clonotype has more than one count but fewer than ten. The chain joins TRBV29-1 to TRBJ2-1; 8 bases map to TRBD2. This CDR3 has 13 residues. Unmatched junction bases numbered 8, after V lost 3 bases and J lost 10 bases. Germline CDR1 is SQVTM and CDR2 is ANQGSEA. CDR3 amino acids: CSVEPTGRGEQFF. The CDR3 DNA follows: TGCAGCGTTGAGCCGACCGGGAGGGGCGAGCAGTTCTTC.

The genes are TRBV5-1 and TRBJ2-1; TRBD2 matches at 10 bases. Germline CDR1 is SGHRS and CDR2 is YFSETQ. CDR3 length: 16 amino acids. Losses at the gene ends were 4 bases for V and 0 bases for J; bases not matched to a gene: 4. In DNA form, the CDR3 reads TGCGCCAGCAGCGAGGGACTAGCGTCCTCCTACAATGAGCAGTTCTTC. Protein sequence: CASSEGLASSYNEQFF.

This chain links TRBV6-5 with TRBJ2-4; TRBD1 or TRBD2 may be the D gene (5 bases each). V lost 4 bases to trimming and J lost 0 bases, with 13 bases between them. This CDR3 region has 16 residues. In germline, CDR1 is MNHEY, CDR2 SVGAGI. The CDR3 is CASSSLGTQAKNIQYF. The CDR3 nucleotides are TGTGCCAGCAGTTCCCTCGGGACCCAAGCCAAAAACATTCAGTACTTC.

The chain joins TRBV20-1 to TRBJ1-5, with TRBD1 matching over 7 bases. V was clipped by 2 bases and J by 5 bases; unmatched bases: 9. In germline, CDR1 is DFQATT, CDR2 SNEGSKA (reference sequence). The CDR3 is made up of 15 amino acids. CDR3 nucleotides: TGCAGTGCTAGACTCCCCGACAGGGAGGATCAGCCCCAGCATTTT. Amino acids: CSARLPDREDQPQHF.

The chain couples TRBV6-1 to TRBJ2-7, with 12 bases lining up with TRBD2. There are 16 residues in the CDR3. Germline trimming cut 3 bases from V and 0 bases from J; bases unmatched to any gene: 3. CDR1 and CDR2 (germline): MNHNS, SASEGT. CDR3 protein: CASSDRTSGTSYEQYF. The CDR3 nucleotides read TGTGCCAGCAGTGATAGGACTAGCGGGACCTCCTACGAGCAGTACTTC.

The chain carries TRBV5-1 and TRBJ2-5; D gene unclear. Trimming removed 1 base from V and 5 bases from J, with 12 bases in between. The CDR3 totals 14 residues. CDR1 is SGHRS and CDR2 is YFSETQ in the germline V gene. CDR3 coding DNA: TGCGCCAGCAGCTTGTTCTTAGCTGGTGAGACCCAGTACTTC. As protein: CASSLFLAGETQYF.

This clonotype came up a few times. This sequence joins TRBV29-1 and TRBJ1-1, with D perhaps matching TRBD1 (6 bases). The germline CDR1 and CDR2 sequences are SQVTM and ANQGSEA. V lost 7 bases to trimming and J lost 1 base, with 13 bases between them. The CDR3 consists of 13 residues. The CDR3 loop is CSARGGPNTEAFF. CDR3 sequence (DNA): TGCAGCGCTCGAGGGGGACCGAACACTGAAGCTTTCTTT.

The rearrangement uses TRBV20-1 and TRBJ1-6; 11 bases map to TRBD1. The junction had 3 bases not matched to a gene; V was cut back by 4 bases and J by 7 bases. The CDR3 consists of 14 residues. CDR1 and CDR2 (germline): DFQATT, SNEGSKA (reference sequence). The CDR3 sequence is CSAKRDRGNSPLHF. CDR3 DNA sequence: TGCAGTGCTAAACGGGACAGGGGGAATTCACCCCTCCACTTT.

This clonotype appeared a few times. The J gene is TRBJ2-7, the V gene TRBV25-1, with 11 bases aligning to TRBD2. Trimming removed 8 bases from V and 5 bases from J; junction bases left unmatched: 8. The CDR3 length is 14 residues. CDR1 and CDR2 from the germline V gene are MGHDK and SYGVNS. CDR3 protein: CASGVTSGGNEQYF. CDR3 bases: TGTGCCAGCGGAGTAACTAGCGGGGGCAACGAGCAGTACTTC.

This chain connects TRBV20-1 to TRBJ2-3, with TRBD2 identical over 13 bases. Germline V CDR1 and CDR2: DFQATT, SNEGSKA (reference sequence). The CDR3 is 14 amino acids. The ends lost 6 bases at V and 1 base at J; junction bases unmatched: 1. The CDR3 loop is CSATSGRGTDTQYF. The CDR3 coding sequence is TGCAGTGCCACTAGCGGGAGGGGCACAGATACGCAGTATTTT.

In this sample, this clonotype turned up a few times. The chain recombines TRBV19 with TRBJ2-7; perhaps TRBD1 as D (6 bases). Germline loops: CDR1 LNHDA, CDR2 SQIVND (reference sequence). This CDR3 is 14 amino acids long. Trimming took off 6 bases at V and 4 bases at J, with 16 bases between the two ends. The CDR3 DNA reads TGTGCCAGTAGACCCTTCTCCCAGGGGTACGAGCAGTACTTC. Protein: CASRPFSQGYEQYF.

The J gene is TRBJ2-3, the V gene TRBV9; 12 nucleotides line up with TRBD2. Germline values: CDR1 SGDLS, CDR2 YYNGEE. Trimming took 4 bases from V and 3 from J; bases not matched to a gene: 15. This CDR3 has 19 residues. Here the CDR3 reads CASSPQPGTSGWITDTQYF. The CDR3 DNA reads as TGTGCCAGCAGCCCCCAGCCGGGGACTAGCGGGTGGATTACAGATACGCAGTATTTT. Full variable domain (remainder filled in from reference TRBV9 and TRBJ2-3): DSGVTQTPKHLITATGQRVTLRCSPRSGDLSVYWYQQSLDQGLQFLIQYYNGEERAKGNILERFSAQQFPDLHSELNLSSLELGDSALYFCASSPQPGTSGWITDTQYFGPGTRLTVL.